This passage covers 18 T cell receptor beta chains from one sample sequenced in a study of T cell responses to AZD1222 COVID-19 vaccine. Sequenced by immunoSEQ multiplex PCR; TCRdb stores in-frame clones only, minus some. Among some 110,000 clones listed, approximately 88% were seen once. Sequenced material: peripheral blood, taken on day 0 of AZD1222 vaccination. The receptors stem from an adult in good health.

The chain is built from TRBV27 and TRBJ1-2; D uncertain. Germline-derived CDR1 and CDR2 are MNHEY and SMNVEV (reference sequence). CDR3 length equals 13 residues. Trimming stripped 2 bases from V and 2 bases from J, with 6 bases between. CDR3 DNA: TGTGCCAGCAGTTTAAGCATCAACTATGGCTACACCTTC. Residues: CASSLSINYGYTF.

The V call is TRBV19, the J call TRBJ1-3, with D uncertain. Trimming stripped 6 bases from V and 1 base from J, with 7 bases between. CDR1 is LNHDA, CDR2 SQIVND, per germline (reference sequence). The CDR3 is 13 amino acids. The CDR3 sequence is CASRKGSGNTIYF. The CDR3 bases are TGTGCCAGTAGGAAGGGTTCTGGAAACACCATATATTTT. Full variable domain (remainder filled in from reference TRBV19 and TRBJ1-3): DGGITQSPKYLFRKEGQNVTLSCEQNLNHDAMYWYRQDPGQGLRLIYYSQIVNDFQKGDIAEGYSVSREKKESFPLTVTSAQKNPTAFYLCASRKGSGNTIYFGEGSWLTVV.

V usage is TRBV12-3 or TRBV12-4 and J usage is TRBJ1-5; possibly TRBD1 for D (5 bases). The length of the CDR3 is 13 residues. Trimming took off 6 bases at V and 5 bases at J, with 11 bases between the two ends. CDR3 DNA sequence: TGTGCCAGCAGCCAGTTACAGGATCAGCCCCAGCATTTT. Protein: CASSQLQDQPQHF.

The chain couples TRBV7-8 to TRBJ1-2; D remains unclear. This CDR3 spans 14 amino acids. CDR1 is SGHVS and CDR2 is FQNEAQ in the germline V gene. V dropped 5 bases and J dropped 3 bases, with 13 bases sitting between them. This chain's CDR3 is CASSPDGRYYGYTF. CDR3 sequence (DNA): TGTGCCAGCAGCCCGGATGGGAGATACTATGGCTACACCTTC.

The V call is TRBV27, the J call TRBJ2-7; 7 bases agree with TRBD1. Per germline, CDR1 MNHEY and CDR2 SMNVEV (reference sequence). The J segment lost 0 bases and the V segment lost 8 bases, leaving 4 bases of the junction unmatched. This CDR3 is built from 13 residues. CDR3 DNA: TGTGCCAGCCGACAGGGTAGCTCCTACGAGCAGTACTTC. Residues: CASRQGSSYEQYF.

The J gene is TRBJ2-2, the V gene TRBV7-3; 10 bases agree with TRBD1. J lost 6 bases, V lost 5 bases, and 9 bases had no gene match. Germline V gene data show CDR1 as SGHTA and CDR2 as FQGTGA. The CDR3 totals 16 residues. CDR3 loop: CASSQNRDRGAGELFF. CDR3 DNA sequence: TGTGCCAGCAGCCAGAACCGGGACAGGGGTGCCGGGGAGCTGTTTTTT.

This chain joins TRBV5-1 and TRBJ1-2; D gene unclear. Germline V gene data show CDR1 as SGHRS and CDR2 as YFSETQ. Trimming pared 1 base from V and 3 bases from J, leaving 4 bases between. The CDR3 contains 12 residues. The CDR3 reads CASSLLDYGYTF. DNA for the CDR3: TGCGCCAGCAGCTTGCTTGACTATGGCTACACCTTC.

On this clone itself: Mismatch with germline at one junction end may stem from a read error. V usage is TRBV7-7 and J usage is TRBJ1-5; TRBD1 is a possible D gene (5 bases). The CDR3 totals 18 residues. Germline assignment: CDR1 SSHAT and CDR2 FNYEAQ (reference sequence). The CDR3 sequence: CASSLGTEGKWSNQPQHF. CDR3 nucleotides: TGTGCTAGCAGCTTAGGGACTGAAGGGAAATGGAGCAATCAGCCCCAGCATTTT.

The table lists this clone with a few counts. J is TRBJ2-7 and V is TRBV28, with 9 bases fitting TRBD1. Germline loops: CDR1 MDHEN, CDR2 SYDVKM. The trim removed 7 bases at V and 4 bases at J, leaving 11 bases unmatched. The CDR3 is 15 residues long. The CDR3 nucleotides read TGTGCCAGCACCTCAGGGGGACAGGGAAAATACGAGCAGTACTTC. Amino acid sequence: CASTSGGQGKYEQYF.

This clone was found once. The J gene is TRBJ2-7, the V gene TRBV7-2; TRBD1 is a possible D gene (6 bases). With 1 base removed from V and 4 bases from J, the gap between germline ends came to 14 bases. The CDR3 is 15 residues long. CDR1 and CDR2 from the germline V gene are SGHTA and FQGNSA. CDR3 nucleotide sequence: TGTGCCAGCAGCTTAGGCTGGGGGCATTCTTACGAGCAGTACTTC. As protein: CASSLGWGHSYEQYF.

V is TRBV3-1 (or the pseudogene TRBV3-2) and J is TRBJ1-2; D gene ambiguous. The CDR3 is 13 amino acids. The V end was cut by 2 bases, the J end by 5 bases, with 9 bases between. CDR1 and CDR2 from the germline V gene are LGHDT and YNNKEL (reference sequence). The DNA for the CDR3 is TGTGCCAGCAGCCAACCAGCAAGATATGGCTACACCTTC. Translating it yields CASSQPARYGYTF.

This clone was detected only once. The J gene is TRBJ1-4, the V gene TRBV4-2; TRBD1 matches 8 bases. Germline V CDR1 and CDR2: LGHNA, YNFKEQ. The CDR3 is made up of 18 amino acids. J was trimmed by 0 bases and V by 1 base; bases with no gene match: 7. CDR3 in amino acids: CASSQGVWTGTTNEKLFF. In DNA form, the CDR3 reads TGTGCCAGCAGCCAAGGGGTTTGGACAGGGACAACTAATGAAAAACTGTTTTTT.

DNA of the CDR3: TGTGCCAGCAGCTCGGGGGGCCGCGACGAGCAGTACTTC. It is translated as CASSSGGRDEQYF. The chain uses TRBV28 and TRBJ2-7; D possibly corresponds to TRBD2 (7 bases). The V end lost 6 bases, the J end lost 5 bases, and 14 bases lay between the germline ends. The CDR3 has 13 residues. CDR1 and CDR2 (germline): MDHEN, SYDVKM.

The V call is TRBV11-2, the J call TRBJ2-1; D is undetermined. The CDR3 covers 12 residues. CDR1 is SGHAT and CDR2 is FQNNGV in the germline V gene. V dropped 3 bases and J dropped 6 bases, with 6 bases sitting between them. As DNA, the CDR3 is TGTGCCAGCAGCTTCGGCAGCAATGAGCAGTTCTTC. It translates to CASSFGSNEQFF. Combining the CDR3 with reference TRBV11-2 and TRBJ2-1 gives the whole variable domain EAGVAQSPRYKIIEKRQSVAFWCNPISGHATLYWYQQILGQGPKLLIQFQNNGVVDDSQLPKDRFSAERLKGVDSTLKIQPAKLEDSAVYLCASSFGSNEQFFGPGTRLTVL.

V usage is TRBV5-8 and J usage is TRBJ2-7, with D perhaps TRBD1 or TRBD2 (5 bases each). The V and J ends lost 4 bases and 6 bases respectively, with 17 bases between them. Germline CDR1 reads SGHTS; CDR2 reads YDEGEE. The CDR3 loop spans 14 amino acids. The CDR3 is CASSRREGIVEQYF. Here the CDR3 DNA reads TGTGCCAGCAGCCGCCGTGAGGGGATCGTCGAGCAGTACTTC.

The chain has TRBV7-3 and TRBJ2-6; D is ambiguous. The CDR3 covers 13 residues. Trimming shortened V by 5 bases and J by 2 bases, and 4 bases separated the two germline ends. Germline V gives CDR1 SGHTA, CDR2 FQGTGA. The CDR3 DNA is TGTGCCAGCAGCCCCCCTGGGGCCAACGTCCTGACTTTC. It specifies CASSPPGANVLTF. The complete variable domain, with remaining parts taken from reference TRBV7-3 and TRBJ2-6, reads GAGVSQTPSNKVTEKGKYVELRCDPISGHTALYWYRQSLGQGPEFLIYFQGTGAADDSGLPNDRFFAVRPEGSVSTLKIQRTERGDSAVYLCASSPPGANVLTFGAGSRLTVL.

The chain uses TRBV18 and TRBJ1-3; D uncertain. V gave up 5 bases and J gave up 3 bases, with 8 bases separating them. Germline-derived CDR1 and CDR2 are KGHSH and LQKENI. The CDR3 loop spans 13 amino acids. For the CDR3, the DNA is TGTGCCAGCTCATCAGAGGATGGAAACACCATATATTTT. The encoded protein is CASSSEDGNTIYF.

The V call is TRBV29-1, the J call TRBJ1-4, with D perhaps TRBD1 (6 bases). CDR1 and CDR2 (germline): SQVTM, ANQGSEA. Deletions cut 7 bases from V and 5 bases from J, with 20 bases between. The CDR3 sequence is 15 residues long. The CDR3 is CSATVGQKKNEKLFF. DNA for the CDR3: TGCAGCGCTACCGTCGGACAGAAGAAGAATGAAAAACTGTTTTTT.